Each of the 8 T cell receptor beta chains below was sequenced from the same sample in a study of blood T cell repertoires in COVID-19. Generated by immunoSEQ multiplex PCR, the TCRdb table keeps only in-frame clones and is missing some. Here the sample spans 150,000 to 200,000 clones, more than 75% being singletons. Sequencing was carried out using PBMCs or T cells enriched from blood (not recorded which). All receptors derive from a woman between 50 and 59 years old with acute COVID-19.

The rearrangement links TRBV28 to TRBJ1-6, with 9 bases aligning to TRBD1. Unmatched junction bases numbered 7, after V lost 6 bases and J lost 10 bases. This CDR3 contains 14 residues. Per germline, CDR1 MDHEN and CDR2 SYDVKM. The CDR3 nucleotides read TGTGCCAGCAGCCTGGGACAGGGAATATCACCCCTCCACTTT. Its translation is CASSLGQGISPLHF. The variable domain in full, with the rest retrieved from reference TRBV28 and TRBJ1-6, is DVKVTQSSRYLVKRTGEKVFLECVQDMDHENMFWYRQDPGLGLRLIYFSYDVKMKEKGDIPEGYSVSREKKERFSLILESASTNQTSMYLCASSLGQGISPLHFGNGTRLTVT.

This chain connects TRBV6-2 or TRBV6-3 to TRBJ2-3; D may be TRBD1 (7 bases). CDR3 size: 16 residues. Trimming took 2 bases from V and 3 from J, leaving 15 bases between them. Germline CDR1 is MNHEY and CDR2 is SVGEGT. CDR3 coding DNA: TGTGCCAGCAGTTACGGGGAGGAGGGGGCAACAGATACGCAGTATTTT. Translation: CASSYGEEGATDTQYF.

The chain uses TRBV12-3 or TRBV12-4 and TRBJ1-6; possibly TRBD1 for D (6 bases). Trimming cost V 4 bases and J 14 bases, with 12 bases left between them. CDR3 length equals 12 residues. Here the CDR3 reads CASSYGQSALHF. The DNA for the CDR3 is TGTGCCAGCAGTTACGGACAGTCGGCCCTCCACTTT.

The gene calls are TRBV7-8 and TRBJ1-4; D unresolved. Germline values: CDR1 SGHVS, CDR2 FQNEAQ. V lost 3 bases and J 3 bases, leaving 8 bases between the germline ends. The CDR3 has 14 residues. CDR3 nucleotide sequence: TGTGCCAGCAGCTTCCGGGGTGCTAATGAAAAACTGTTTTTT. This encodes CASSFRGANEKLFF.

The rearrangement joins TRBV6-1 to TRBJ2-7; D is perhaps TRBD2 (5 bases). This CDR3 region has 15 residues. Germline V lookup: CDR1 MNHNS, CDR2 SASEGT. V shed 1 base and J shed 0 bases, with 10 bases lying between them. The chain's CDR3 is CASSEGGWASYEQYV. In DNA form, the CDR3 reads TGTGCCAGCAGTGAAGGAGGGTGGGCCTCCTACGAGCAGTACGTC.

For the CDR3, the DNA is TGTGCCAGCAGTTCCCCGGGACAGGGGCGCCACGAGCAGTACGTC. Encoded protein: CASSSPGQGRHEQYV. The rearrangement uses TRBV28 and TRBJ2-7, with 10 bases lining up with TRBD1. With V trimmed by 4 bases and J by 5 bases, 8 bases remained unmatched. This CDR3 contains 15 residues. The germline CDR1 and CDR2 sequences are MDHEN and SYDVKM.

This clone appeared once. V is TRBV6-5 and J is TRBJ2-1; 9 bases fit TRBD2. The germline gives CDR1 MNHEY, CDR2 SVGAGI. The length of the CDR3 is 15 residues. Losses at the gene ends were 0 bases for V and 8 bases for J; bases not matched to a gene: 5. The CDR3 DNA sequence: TGTGCCAGCAGTTACTCCCCTAGCGGGGAGGATGAGCAGTTCTTC. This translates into CASSYSPSGEDEQFF.

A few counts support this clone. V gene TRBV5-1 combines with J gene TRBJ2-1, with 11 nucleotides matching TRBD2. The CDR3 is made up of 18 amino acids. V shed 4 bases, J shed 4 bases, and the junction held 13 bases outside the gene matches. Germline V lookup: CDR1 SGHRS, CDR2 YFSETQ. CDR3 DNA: TGCGCCAGCAGCAAAAGAGAACCGGGACTAGCGGCGTACAATGAGCAGTTCTTC. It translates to CASSKREPGLAAYNEQFF.